These T cell receptor beta chains were read from a single sample in a study of blood T cell repertoires in COVID-19. Assay used: immunoSEQ multiplex PCR; TCRdb lists only in-frame clones, some missing. The sample has 150,000 or so clones, about 89% seen once; the top ten hold under 4.5%. Input material: peripheral blood. The receptors stem from a man aged 60 to 69 with COVID-19, enrolled during active disease. Both conserved end residues are part of each CDR3. The order of the fields is clone size, D gene, V gene, J gene, CDR3 protein, CDR3 DNA. A D gene is named only where the DNA matches it firmly. Only some rows state a clone size, as once, few, many or a class for expanded clones.

>-|-|TRBV6-5|TRBJ1-5
CASSWGQWDQPQHF
TGTGCCAGCAGTTGGGGACAATGGGATCAGCCCCAGCATTTT
>-|-|TRBV27|TRBJ1-4
CASSLGDQGYNEKLFF
TGTGCCAGCAGTTTAGGGGATCAGGGATATAATGAAAAACTGTTTTTT
>few|-|TRBV14|TRBJ1-2
CASSQALRDGYTF
TGTGCCAGCAGCCAAGCCCTCAGGGATGGCTACACCTTC
>-|-|TRBV7-9|TRBJ1-2
CASSLTGDYGYTF
TGTGCCAGCAGCTTAACCGGGGACTATGGCTACACCTTC
>-|TRBD1|TRBV3-1/TRBV3-2|TRBJ2-5
CASSQGGTGLETQYF
TGTGCCAGCAGCCAAGGTGGGACAGGGCTCGAGACCCAGTACTTC
>-|TRBD1|TRBV27|TRBJ2-7
CASSPPGQGVSEQYF
TGTGCCAGCAGTCCTCCGGGACAGGGGGTCTCCGAGCAGTACTTC
>-|-|TRBV7-3|TRBJ2-5
CASSLIPQETQYF
TGTGCCAGCAGCTTAATCCCTCAAGAGACCCAGTACTTC
>-|-|TRBV23-1|TRBJ1-6
CASSPPRDSSYNSPLHF
TGCGCCAGCAGCCCCCCCAGGGATAGCTCCTATAATTCACCCCTCCACTTT
>-|TRBD1|TRBV12-3/TRBV12-4|TRBJ1-2
CASRRDRDNGYTF
TGTGCCAGCAGGCGGGACAGGGATAATGGCTACACCTTC
>-|-|TRBV7-9|TRBJ1-1
CASSLIQGAEAFF
TGTGCCAGCAGCTTAATCCAGGGCGCTGAAGCTTTCTTT
>-|TRBD1|TRBV9|TRBJ1-3
CASTGGGGNTIYF
TGTGCCAGCACAGGGGGAGGTGGAAACACCATATATTTT
>-|-|TRBV5-1|TRBJ2-3
CASSLAGFTDTQYF
TGCGCCAGCAGCTTGGCGGGATTCACAGATACGCAGTATTTT
>-|-|TRBV5-5|TRBJ1-6
CASSLTGESPLHF
TGTGCCAGCAGCTTGACTGGGGAGTCACCCCTCCACTTT
>-|TRBD2|TRBV24-1|TRBJ2-5
CATSDSGGKGGETQYF
TGTGCCACCAGTGATTCGGGAGGCAAGGGAGGAGAGACCCAGTACTTC
>-|TRBD1|TRBV5-1|TRBJ1-5
CASSTGQVGQPQHF
TGCGCCAGCAGCACTGGACAGGTCGGTCAGCCCCAGCATTTT
>once|-|TRBV10-3|TRBJ2-2
CAISESERPGELFF
TGTGCCATCAGTGAGTCGGAGAGACCCGGGGAGCTGTTTTTT
>-|-|TRBV12-2|TRBJ1-3
CASRRQPTPPQGTGNTIYF
TGTGCAAGTCGCCGCCAACCCACTCCCCCCCAGGGGACAGGAAACACCATATATTTT
>-|-|TRBV6-6|TRBJ2-7
CASTTGTSSSYEQYF
TGTGCCAGCACCACCGGGACTTCGAGCTCCTACGAGCAGTACTTC
>-|TRBD2|TRBV12-5|TRBJ2-5
CASGIGLAGPQETQYF
TGTGCTAGTGGCATAGGACTAGCGGGGCCCCAAGAGACCCAGTACTTC
>-|-|TRBV5-1|TRBJ2-3
CASSLGQLTDTQYF
TGCGCCAGCAGCTTGGGACAGCTCACGGATACGCAGTATTTT
>once|-|TRBV5-6|TRBJ1-1
CASSLVGGLENTEAFF
TGTGCCAGCAGCTTGGTGGGGGGGCTAGAGAACACTGAAGCTTTCTTT
>-|-|TRBV5-1|TRBJ1-1
CASSFGGAGHTEAFF
TGCGCCAGCAGCTTCGGGGGAGCTGGGCACACTGAAGCTTTCTTT
>-|-|TRBV19|TRBJ1-4
CASSRSKQGTNEKLFF
TGTGCCAGTAGTAGGAGCAAACAGGGTACTAATGAAAAACTGTTTTTT
>-|-|TRBV30|TRBJ2-5
CALGIGQETQYF
TGTGCCTTGGGAATCGGGCAAGAGACCCAGTACTTC
>-|TRBD1|TRBV9|TRBJ2-7
CASSVGDREGRYEQYF
TGTGCCAGCAGCGTAGGGGACAGGGAGGGTAGGTACGAGCAGTACTTC
>-|-|TRBV10-3|TRBJ2-5
CAISESVSDETQYF
TGTGCCATCAGTGAGTCGGTTAGCGATGAGACCCAGTACTTC
>-|TRBD2|TRBV5-6|TRBJ2-3
CASSLLAGSTDTQYF
TGTGCCAGCAGCTTGCTAGCGGGGAGCACAGATACGCAGTATTTT
>-|TRBD1|TRBV19|TRBJ1-3
CASSLTGTGDGTIYF
TGTGCCAGTAGTTTGACCGGGACAGGGGATGGCACCATATATTTT
>once|TRBD1|TRBV5-1|TRBJ2-5
CASGQGQETQYF
TGCGCCAGTGGACAGGGGCAAGAGACCCAGTACTTC
>-|-|TRBV19|TRBJ1-1
CASSEGALNTEAFF
TGTGCCAGTAGTGAAGGGGCTTTGAACACTGAAGCTTTCTTT
>-|-|TRBV11-2|TRBJ2-5
CASSLGIGGEETQYF
TGTGCCAGCAGCTTAGGGATTGGAGGGGAAGAGACCCAGTACTTC
>-|TRBD1|TRBV10-3|TRBJ1-4
CAISAGTGEITNEKLFF
TGTGCCATCAGTGCCGGGACAGGGGAGATAACTAATGAAAAACTGTTTTTT
>few|TRBD1|TRBV4-1|TRBJ1-6
CASSLTGQGYSPLHF
TGCGCCAGCAGCCTTACCGGACAGGGCTATTCACCCCTCCACTTT
>-|-|TRBV25-1|TRBJ1-5
CASSEGQGYSNQPQHF
TGTGCCAGCAGTGAGGGGCAGGGCTATAGCAATCAGCCCCAGCATTTT
>-|TRBD2|TRBV28|TRBJ2-7
CASSLSWTSGGGYEQYF
TGTGCCAGCAGTTTAAGTTGGACTAGCGGGGGCGGGTACGAGCAGTACTTC
>-|-|TRBV10-3|TRBJ1-4
CAISERGTTNEKLFF
TGTGCCATCAGTGAGAGGGGAACAACTAATGAAAAACTGTTTTTT
>-|-|TRBV7-6|TRBJ2-1
CASSLDSRSKGRQFF
TGTGCCAGCAGCTTGGACAGTAGATCCAAAGGTCGGCAGTTCTTC
>-|TRBD2|TRBV7-2|TRBJ2-3
CASTRGGSTDTQYF
TGTGCCAGCACCCGGGGGGGTAGCACAGATACGCAGTATTTT
>-|-|TRBV7-2|TRBJ1-4
CASSFTGPGGKLFF
TGTGCCAGCAGCTTCACAGGACCGGGGGGAAAACTGTTTTTT
>-|-|TRBV27|TRBJ2-5
CASSREAAGVSQYF
TGTGCCAGCAGTCGCGAGGCAGCGGGTGTGTCCCAGTACTTC
>-|-|TRBV5-8|TRBJ1-1
CASSLIGTGIRGTEAFF
TGTGCCAGCAGCTTGATCGGAACAGGAATACGGGGGACTGAAGCTTTCTTT
>-|-|TRBV15|TRBJ2-7
CATSRYVSLSSYEQYF
TGTGCCACCAGTAGATATGTCTCCCTGAGCTCCTACGAGCAGTACTTC
>-|TRBD1|TRBV5-8|TRBJ2-2
CASSLSGTGNTGELFF
TGTGCCAGCAGCTTAAGTGGGACAGGGAACACCGGGGAGCTGTTTTTT
>-|TRBD1|TRBV3-1/TRBV3-2|TRBJ1-5
CASSSTGVDQPQHF
TGTGCCAGCAGCTCCACAGGGGTCGATCAGCCCCAGCATTTT
>-|TRBD1|TRBV3-1/TRBV3-2|TRBJ2-2
CASSQVTGVTGELFF
TGTGCCAGCAGCCAAGTTACAGGGGTCACCGGGGAGCTGTTTTTT
>-|TRBD1|TRBV28|TRBJ1-5
CASSTGGIQPQHF
TGTGCCAGCAGTACAGGGGGCATTCAGCCCCAGCATTTT
>-|-|TRBV11-2|TRBJ1-6
CASSWEQGLNSPLHF
TGTGCCAGCAGCTGGGAACAGGGTCTTAATTCACCCCTCCACTTT
>-|-|TRBV7-2|TRBJ1-1
CASSTLQGNTEAFF
TGTGCCAGCAGCACACTACAGGGGAACACTGAAGCTTTCTTT
>-|-|TRBV7-2|TRBJ1-1
CASSLASGGSWNTEAFF
TGTGCCAGCAGCTTAGCATCGGGGGGTAGTTGGAACACTGAAGCTTTCTTT
>-|-|TRBV7-9|TRBJ2-7
CASTYLALGLSSYEQYF
TGTGCCAGCACCTACCTAGCTTTGGGCCTAAGCTCCTACGAGCAGTACTTC